These 10 T cell receptor beta chains originate from one sample sequenced in a study of glioma-infiltrating T cells after dendritic cell vaccination. Data came from immunoSEQ multiplex PCR; TCRdb stores just in-frame clones and leaves some out. The data contain under 100,000 clones, 85% to 90% of them seen just once; the ten biggest clones take up 3% to 3.5%. The sample consisted of blood, taken before dendritic cell vaccination. These TCRs come from a human donor with glioblastoma.

CDR3 protein: CASSTRQMDTQYF. DNA of the CDR3: TGTGCCAGCAGTACGCGACAGATGGATACGCAGTATTTT. The chain joins TRBV6-1 to TRBJ2-3; TRBD1 is a possible D gene (5 bases). There are 13 residues in the CDR3. Germline values: CDR1 MNHNS, CDR2 SASEGT. Trimming pared 5 bases from V and 6 bases from J, leaving 12 bases between.

The chain employs TRBV27 and TRBJ2-5; D remains ambiguous. CDR3 size: 15 residues. Per the germline V gene, CDR1 is MNHEY and CDR2 is SMNVEV (reference sequence). V lost 5 bases, J lost 5 bases, and 18 bases lay in between. The CDR3 loop reads CASSETGRRKETQYF. As DNA, the CDR3 is TGTGCCAGCAGTGAGACTGGCCGACGGAAGGAGACCCAGTACTTC.

This clone occurred once. The V gene is TRBV28, the J gene TRBJ2-5; D remains unclear. The end of the DNA aligns better with TRBJ2-7, so the J call may be wrong. Germline CDR1 and CDR2: MDHEN and SYDVKM. The CDR3 contains 12 residues. As DNA, the CDR3 is TGTGCCAGCAGTAGGCAGGACTACGAGCAGTACTTC. This sequence encodes CASSRQDYEQYF.

The chain carries TRBV11-3 and TRBJ2-3, with TRBD1 as a possible D gene (6 bases). The CDR3 is made up of 15 amino acids. Germline values: CDR1 SGHNT, CDR2 YENEEA. Deletions cut 5 bases from V and 2 bases from J, with 14 bases between. CDR3 coding DNA: TGTGCCAGCAGCCCAGGGGAGCGGAACACAGATACGCAGTATTTT. Residues: CASSPGERNTDTQYF.

The chain couples TRBV30 to TRBJ1-1; no firm D call. The CDR3 is made up of 14 amino acids. Germline loops: CDR1 GTSNPN, CDR2 SVGIG (reference sequence). V lost 2 bases to trimming and J lost 1 base, with 11 bases between them. The CDR3 sequence is CAWSSQATNTEAFF. CDR3 nucleotide sequence: TGTGCCTGGAGTTCTCAGGCCACGAACACTGAAGCTTTCTTT.

The chain is built from TRBV5-1 and TRBJ2-3; D is perhaps TRBD2 (6 bases). The V end was cut by 0 bases, the J end by 3 bases, with 11 bases between. The CDR3 consists of 15 residues. The V gene's germline CDR1 is SGHRS and CDR2 YFSETQ. This CDR3 reads CASSLVGRRTDTQYF. The CDR3 nucleotides are TGCGCCAGCAGCTTGGTGGGGAGGAGGACAGATACGCAGTATTTT.

The chain couples TRBV5-1 to TRBJ2-7, with 7 positions matching TRBD2. The germline CDR1 and CDR2 sequences are SGHRS and YFSETQ. The V and J ends lost 4 bases and 2 bases, in that order; junction bases with no gene match: 0. The length of the CDR3 is 12 residues. CDR3 nucleotide sequence: TGCGCCAGCAGCGCGGGGGCCTACGAGCAGTACTTC. As protein: CASSAGAYEQYF.

The chain uses TRBV18 and TRBJ2-7, with 11 positions matching TRBD1. Germline values: CDR1 KGHSH, CDR2 LQKENI. This CDR3 is 15 amino acids long. The junction had 5 bases not matched to a gene; V was cut back by 3 bases and J by 4 bases. CDR3 sequence reads: CASSPRTGGSYEQYF. The CDR3, as DNA: TGTGCCAGCTCACCGCGGACAGGGGGCTCGTACGAGCAGTACTTC.

A word on this clone: Germline is not matched at one junction end, which may reflect a read error. The sample contains more than one DNA sequence encoding this CDR3. The chain employs TRBV29-1 and TRBJ1-6; possible D gene TRBD1, 6 bases. The CDR3 is 13 amino acids. Germline V gene data show CDR1 as SQVTM and CDR2 as ANQGSEA. CDR3 coding DNA: TGCAGCGCGCGACAGGCGGTAAATTCCCCCCTCCACTTT. Protein product: CSARQAVNSPLHF.

The rearrangement joins TRBV6-1 to TRBJ2-3; 9 nucleotides line up with TRBD2. CDR3 length: 15 amino acids. V lost 6 bases, J lost 0 bases, and 4 bases stayed unmatched. CDR1 and CDR2 (germline): MNHNS, SASEGT. The CDR3: CASSRLAASTDTQYF. The CDR3 region has the DNA TGTGCCAGCAGCAGACTAGCGGCTAGCACAGATACGCAGTATTTT.